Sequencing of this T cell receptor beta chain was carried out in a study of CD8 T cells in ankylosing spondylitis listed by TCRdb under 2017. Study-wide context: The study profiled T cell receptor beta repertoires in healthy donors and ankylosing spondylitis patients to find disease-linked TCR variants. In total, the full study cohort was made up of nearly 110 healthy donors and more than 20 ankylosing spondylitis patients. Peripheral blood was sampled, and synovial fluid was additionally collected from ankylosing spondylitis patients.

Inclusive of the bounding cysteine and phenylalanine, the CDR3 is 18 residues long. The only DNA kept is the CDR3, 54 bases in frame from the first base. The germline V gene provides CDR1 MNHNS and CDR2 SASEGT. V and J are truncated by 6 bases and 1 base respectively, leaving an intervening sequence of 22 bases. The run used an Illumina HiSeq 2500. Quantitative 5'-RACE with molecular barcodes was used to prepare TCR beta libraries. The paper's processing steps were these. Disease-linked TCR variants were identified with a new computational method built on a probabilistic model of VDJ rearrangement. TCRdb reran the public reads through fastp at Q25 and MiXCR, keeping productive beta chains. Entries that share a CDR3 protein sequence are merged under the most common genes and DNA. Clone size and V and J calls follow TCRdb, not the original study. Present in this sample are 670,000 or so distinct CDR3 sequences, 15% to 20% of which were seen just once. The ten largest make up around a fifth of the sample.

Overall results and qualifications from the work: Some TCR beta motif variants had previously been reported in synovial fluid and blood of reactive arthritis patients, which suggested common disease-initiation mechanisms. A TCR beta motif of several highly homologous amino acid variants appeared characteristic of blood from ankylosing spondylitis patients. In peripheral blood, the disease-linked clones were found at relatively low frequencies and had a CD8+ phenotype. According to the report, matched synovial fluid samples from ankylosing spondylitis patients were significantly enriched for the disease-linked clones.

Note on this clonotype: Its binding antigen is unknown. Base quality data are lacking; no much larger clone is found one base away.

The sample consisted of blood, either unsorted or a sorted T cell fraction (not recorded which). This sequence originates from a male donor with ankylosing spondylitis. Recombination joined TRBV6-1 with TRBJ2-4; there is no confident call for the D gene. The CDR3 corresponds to CASSRRALLHGAKNIQYF. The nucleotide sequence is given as TGTGCCAGCAGCCGTAGGGCACTACTCCACGGGGCCAAAAACATTCAGTACTTC.